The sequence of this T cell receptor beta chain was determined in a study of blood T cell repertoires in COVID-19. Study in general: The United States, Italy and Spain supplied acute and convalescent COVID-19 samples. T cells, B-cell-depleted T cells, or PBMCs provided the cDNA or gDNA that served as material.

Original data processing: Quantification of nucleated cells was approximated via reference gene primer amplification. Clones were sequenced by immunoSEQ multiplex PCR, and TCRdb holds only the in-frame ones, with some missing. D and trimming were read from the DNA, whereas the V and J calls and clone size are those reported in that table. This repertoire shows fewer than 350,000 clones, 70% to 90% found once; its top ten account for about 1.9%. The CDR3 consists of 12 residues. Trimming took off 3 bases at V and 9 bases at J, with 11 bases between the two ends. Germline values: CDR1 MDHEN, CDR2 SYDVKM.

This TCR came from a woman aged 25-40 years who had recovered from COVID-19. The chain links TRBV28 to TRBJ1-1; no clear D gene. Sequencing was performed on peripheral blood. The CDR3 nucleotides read TGTGCCAGCAGTTTGAGTGAGACTCAAGCTTTCTTT. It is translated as CASSLSETQAFF.